This entry concerns a single T cell receptor beta chain. Per the original methods: Nucleated cell number was recorded as an estimate derived from reference gene primer amplification. Measured with immunoSEQ multiplex PCR; TCRdb has only the in-frame clones, and not every one. V, J and clone size reflect that table, while D and trimming were determined from the DNA. This repertoire shows about 250,000 clones, approximately 90% found once; its top ten account for around 3%. This CDR3 region has 16 residues. From germline, CDR1 is MNHEY and CDR2 SVGEGT. The V segment lost 6 bases and the J segment 4 bases; nucleotides outside the gene matches: 13. The data were taken from a study of blood T cell repertoires in COVID-19. Study information: Samples of COVID-19 (acute and convalescent) were obtained from the United States, Italy and Spain.

Input material: peripheral blood. This receptor was identified in a woman aged 25 to 39 with active or convalescent COVID-19. This chain uses TRBV6-2 or TRBV6-3 with TRBJ1-1; 8 bases agree with TRBD1. This chain's CDR3 is CASSLPLGQGATEAFF. CDR3 sequence (DNA): TGTGCCAGCAGCCTACCCCTGGGGCAGGGGGCCACTGAAGCTTTCTTT.